The 7 T cell receptor beta chains below were found in one sample sequenced in a study of T cell changes during pregnancy in multiple sclerosis. Using immunoSEQ multiplex PCR, the repertoire was profiled, and TCRdb retains in-frame clones only, with some absent. Of tens of thousands of clones listed, around 93% are singletons. Sequencing used peripheral blood, obtained after pregnancy. Receptors were obtained from a female donor with multiple sclerosis, enrolled in a pregnancy study.

The J gene is TRBJ2-3, the V gene TRBV11-3; D is ambiguous. There are 14 residues in the CDR3. Trimming took 5 bases from V and 1 from J, leaving 10 bases between them. The germline CDR1 and CDR2 sequences are SGHNT and YENEEA. CDR3 DNA sequence: TGTGCCAGCAGCCCGGGTACGGGCACAGATACGCAGTATTTT. Its translation: CASSPGTGTDTQYF.

The chain recombines TRBV4-3 with TRBJ2-5, with 11 nucleotides matching TRBD2. The CDR3 length is 19 residues. The germline gives CDR1 LGHNA, CDR2 YSLEER. V gave up 0 bases and J gave up 3 bases; unmatched junction bases: 12. CDR3 loop: CASSQDMASGGTFKETQYF. CDR3 nucleotide sequence: TGCGCCAGCAGCCAAGATATGGCTAGCGGGGGGACTTTTAAAGAGACCCAGTACTTC.

The chain employs TRBV30 and TRBJ2-7, with 9 bases identical to TRBD1. Germline V gives CDR1 GTSNPN, CDR2 SVGIG (reference sequence). J gave up 5 bases and V 5 bases, and 4 bases lay outside the gene matches. The CDR3 loop spans 12 amino acids. CDR3 DNA sequence: TGTGCCTGGGACAGGGGGGGGCACGAGCAGTACTTC. The encoded protein is CAWDRGGHEQYF.

This chain uses TRBV7-9 with TRBJ2-7, with D perhaps matching TRBD1 (5 bases). CDR1 is SEHNR, CDR2 FQNEAQ, per germline (reference sequence). Trimming left V 4 bases short and J 2 bases short, with 9 bases between. This CDR3 is built from 13 residues. This CDR3 reads CASSSDTPYEQYF. DNA of the CDR3: TGTGCCAGCAGCTCGGACACTCCCTACGAGCAGTACTTC.

This chain connects TRBV7-2 to TRBJ1-5; possible D gene TRBD1, 5 bases. V was shortened by 5 bases and J by 8 bases, with 19 bases between the two germline ends. CDR1 and CDR2 (germline): SGHTA, FQGNSA. CDR3 size: 15 residues. The CDR3 DNA reads TGTGCCAGCAGCCCTAAAGGGCAGGGCGCGGAGCCCCAGCATTTT. As protein: CASSPKGQGAEPQHF.

The genes are TRBV7-8 and TRBJ1-5; possibly TRBD1 for D (6 bases). In germline, CDR1 is SGHVS, CDR2 FQNEAQ. Between the trimmed V and J ends, which lost 5 bases and 6 bases, there was a span of 14 bases. There are 14 residues in the CDR3. The CDR3 nucleotides are TGTGCCAGCAGCCCTCGGGGGGCAGGTCAGCCCCAGCATTTT. It encodes CASSPRGAGQPQHF.

The rearrangement joins TRBV4-2 to TRBJ2-5, with 11 bases aligning to TRBD2. The CDR3 has 16 amino acids. Germline CDR1 reads LGHNA; CDR2 reads YNFKEQ. Trimming took 3 bases from V and 1 from J; bases not matched to a gene: 4. As DNA, the CDR3 is TGTGCCAGCAGCCACCCACTAGCGGGGGTCCAAGAGACCCAGTACTTC. This encodes CASSHPLAGVQETQYF.